A single T cell receptor (beta chain) is shown here with its context. V dropped 3 bases and J dropped 2; count of bases not matched to a gene: 4. The germline V gene has CDR1 LGHNA and CDR2 YSLEER. This CDR3 is built from 15 residues. TCRdb re-derived calls from the PCR reads in MiXCR, one entry per CDR3 protein. The sample has around 470,000 distinct CDR3 sequences; 20% to 25% are singletons. The data stem from a study of molecular identifiers for immune sequencing clone quantification. Looking at the study overall: RNA, taken in replicates from about 20,000 or 100,000 naive CD8 cells, was split five ways, with four sequenced.

This clonotype was sampled from a human donor in good health. Some libraries in this study had Jurkat cell RNA spiked in. J is TRBJ2-5 and V is TRBV4-3; TRBD1 matches at 9 bases. Material: naive CD8+ T cells from blood, with Jurkat cell RNA spiked in. The subset was: FACS-sorted CD8+CD4-CCR7+CD45RA+ naive T cells. The DNA for the CDR3 is TGCGCCAGCAGCCAGGGGACAGGGTGGCAAGAGACCCAGTACTTC. Protein: CASSQGTGWQETQYF.